Following are 26 T cell receptor beta chains from one sample sequenced in a study of cytomegalovirus exposure and HLA in healthy donors. 60 Vbeta and 13 Jbeta primers were used in PCR. Assay: immunoSEQ multiplex PCR; the TCRdb copy retains only in-frame clones and omits some. The sample lists approximately 190,000 clones, roughly 73% occurring once. The sample consisted of PBMCs. The source of these receptors is a woman aged 25 to 39 in good health and CMV-seropositive.

This chain joins TRBV7-2 and TRBJ2-5; 8 nucleotides match TRBD2. Germline loops: CDR1 SGHTA, CDR2 FQGNSA. The CDR3 has 16 amino acids. The junction had 10 bases not matched to a gene; V was cut back by 2 bases and J by 5 bases. The CDR3: CASSLTSGGVGETQYF. CDR3 nucleotides: TGTGCCAGCAGCTTAACTAGCGGAGGGGTCGGGGAGACCCAGTACTTC.

This chain joins TRBV9 and TRBJ2-3; tentatively, D is TRBD1 (6 bases). V lost 4 bases and J 0 bases, leaving 15 bases between the germline ends. CDR1 is SGDLS, CDR2 YYNGEE, per germline. This CDR3 is built from 16 residues. For the CDR3, the DNA is TGTGCCAGCAGCCCTCGGACAGCTACTAGCACAGATACGCAGTATTTT. As protein: CASSPRTATSTDTQYF.

This clone was counted a few times. The chain links TRBV7-3 to TRBJ2-3; 15 bases are a match to TRBD2. After removal of 5 bases from V and 6 bases from J, the junction contained 9 bases not matched to a gene. Germline loops: CDR1 SGHTA, CDR2 FQGTGA. The CDR3 length is 17 residues. The CDR3 sequence is CASSPSGLAGGRDTQYF. In DNA form, the CDR3 reads TGTGCCAGCAGCCCCTCGGGACTAGCGGGGGGAAGGGATACGCAGTATTTT. The full variable domain, completed using reference TRBV7-3 and TRBJ2-3, is GAGVSQTPSNKVTEKGKYVELRCDPISGHTALYWYRQSLGQGPEFLIYFQGTGAADDSGLPNDRFFAVRPEGSVSTLKIQRTERGDSAVYLCASSPSGLAGGRDTQYFGPGTRLTVL.

This sequence joins TRBV5-4 and TRBJ1-2; TRBD1 matches at 8 bases. Germline values: CDR1 SGHNT, CDR2 YYREEE (reference sequence). Trimming at V came to 3 bases and at J to 8 bases, leaving 9 bases not matched to a gene. CDR3 length: 14 residues. CDR3 sequence: CASSSPTGEFGYTF. DNA of the CDR3: TGTGCCAGCAGCTCCCCGACAGGGGAGTTCGGCTACACCTTC.

This clone has just one count. Other DNA sequences from this sample encode an identical CDR3 as well. The chain uses TRBV5-1 and TRBJ2-5; maybe TRBD1 (5 bases). Trimming removed 2 bases from V and 4 bases from J, with 6 bases in between. The CDR3 has 12 amino acids. CDR1 SGHRS and CDR2 YFSETQ come from the germline V gene. As DNA, the CDR3 is TGCGCCAGCAGCTTCCAGGGAGAGACCCAGTACTTC. This sequence encodes CASSFQGETQYF.

The chain carries TRBV2 and TRBJ2-7, with TRBD2 matching over 13 bases. Trimming cost V 9 bases and J 2 bases; bases outside gene matches: 19. Germline V gene lookup returns CDR1 SNHLY and CDR2 FYNNEI. CDR3 length: 19 residues. In DNA, the CDR3 is TGTGCCAGTTCGACGATGCCGGGACTAGCGGGACGAGGCGCCTACGAGCAGTACTTC. As protein: CASSTMPGLAGRGAYEQYF.

The chain carries TRBV5-3 and TRBJ1-1; 8 bases line up with TRBD1. TRBV5-3 is filed as an ORF, its function uncertain. The V segment lost 0 bases and the J segment 5 bases; nucleotides outside the gene matches: 12. The CDR3 extends over 17 amino acids. The DNA for the CDR3 is TGTGCCAGAAGCTTGGAACCACCCAGGGGGCAATGGACTGAAGCTTTCTTT. Protein product: CARSLEPPRGQWTEAFF.

The rearrangement uses TRBV4-2 and TRBJ2-1; D possibly corresponds to TRBD2 (6 bases). Looked up from germline, CDR1 is LGHNA and CDR2 is YNFKEQ. Trimming cost V 3 bases and J 9 bases, with 12 bases left between them. CDR3 size: 13 residues. CDR3 nucleotides: TGTGCCAGCAGCCAGCAACTAGCCGGTGAGCAGTTCTTC. Amino acids: CASSQQLAGEQFF.

The chain has TRBV5-1 and TRBJ1-2; D uncertain. V was shortened by 0 bases and J by 2 bases, with 14 bases between the two germline ends. The CDR3 length is 16 residues. Germline CDR1 is SGHRS and CDR2 is YFSETQ. The CDR3 region is CASSLGPQVKNYGYTF. The DNA of the CDR3 is TGCGCCAGCAGCTTGGGCCCGCAGGTGAAGAACTATGGCTACACCTTC. The full variable domain, its missing parts supplied by reference TRBV5-1 and TRBJ1-2, is KAGVTQTPRYLIKTRGQQVTLSCSPISGHRSVSWYQQTPGQGLQFLFEYFSETQRNKGNFPGRFSGRQFSNSRSEMNVSTLELGDSALYLCASSLGPQVKNYGYTFGSGTRLTVV.

This clone has just one count. The V and J genes are TRBV14 and TRBJ2-1; 8 bases align to TRBD2. Germline values: CDR1 SGHDN, CDR2 FVKESK. The length of the CDR3 is 15 residues. The trim removed 4 bases at V and 0 bases at J, leaving 2 bases unmatched. The CDR3 region is CASSLGLASYNEQFF. Here the CDR3 DNA reads TGTGCCAGCAGCCTTGGACTAGCCTCCTACAATGAGCAGTTCTTC.

V is TRBV18 and J is TRBJ1-1, with D possibly being TRBD1 (5 bases). The CDR3 is 16 amino acids. Germline V gives CDR1 KGHSH, CDR2 LQKENI. Trimming removed 1 base at V and 11 bases at J, with 23 bases between. CDR3 protein: CASSPLIGQGGGEAFF. CDR3 nucleotide sequence: TGTGCCAGCTCACCACTGATTGGTCAGGGAGGTGGTGAGGCTTTCTTT.

This chain's CDR3 is CASILNTEAFF. As DNA, the CDR3 is TGTGCCAGCATCTTGAACACTGAAGCTTTCTTT. The chain couples TRBV28 to TRBJ1-1; no definite D call. V lost 7 bases and J 0 bases, leaving 3 bases between the germline ends. The CDR3 loop spans 11 amino acids. Germline-derived CDR1 and CDR2 are MDHEN and SYDVKM.

V usage is TRBV5-4 and J usage is TRBJ2-1, with 7 bases aligning to TRBD2. CDR1 is SGHNT and CDR2 is YYREEE in the germline V gene (reference sequence). The CDR3 has 15 amino acids. Germline trimming cut 4 bases from V and 9 bases from J; bases unmatched to any gene: 13. CDR3 coding DNA: TGTGCCAGCAGCCCACCGCGAGGGGCGGGAGCTGAGCAGTTCTTC. Translating it yields CASSPPRGAGAEQFF.

The chain combines TRBV30 with TRBJ2-7; 13 bases fit TRBD2. The CDR3 has 12 amino acids. V lost 7 bases, J lost 7 bases, and 4 bases stayed unmatched. Per germline, CDR1 GTSNPN and CDR2 SVGIG (reference sequence). The CDR3 DNA reads TGTGCCTATAAGGGACTAGCGGGAGAGCAGTACTTC. Translation: CAYKGLAGEQYF. The whole variable domain, filled in from reference TRBV30 and TRBJ2-7, reads SQTIHQWPATLVQPVGSPLSLECTVEGTSNPNLYWYRQAAGRGLQLLFYSVGIGQISSEVPQNLSASRPQDRQFILSSKKLLLSDSGFYLCAYKGLAGEQYFGPGTRLTVT.

The chain couples TRBV4-1 to TRBJ2-5; D perhaps matches TRBD1 (7 bases). Germline lookup yields CDR1 MGHRA and CDR2 YSYEKL. The CDR3 runs to 15 residues. V was trimmed by 4 bases and J by 4 bases, leaving 16 bases between them. The CDR3: CASSPGRGAPETQYF. DNA for the CDR3: TGCGCCAGCAGCCCAGGCAGGGGGGCTCCAGAGACCCAGTACTTC.

The chain carries TRBV29-1 and TRBJ2-3; 11 nucleotides line up with TRBD1. CDR3 length equals 14 residues. The trim removed 3 bases at V and 4 bases at J, leaving 3 bases unmatched. Germline assignment: CDR1 SQVTM and CDR2 ANQGSEA. The CDR3 spells CSVEDRGLADTQYF. As DNA, the CDR3 is TGCAGCGTTGAGGACAGGGGGCTGGCAGATACGCAGTATTTT.

This CDR3 reads CASSFSRTGMGGYTF. The DNA for the CDR3 is TGTGCCAGCAGTTTTTCCCGGACAGGGATGGGGGGCTACACCTTC. The chain joins TRBV28 to TRBJ1-2; 8 bases are a match to TRBD1. Trimming at V came to 3 bases and at J to 8 bases, leaving 11 bases not matched to a gene. Per germline, CDR1 MDHEN and CDR2 SYDVKM. This CDR3 has 15 amino acids.

This chain uses TRBV5-1 with TRBJ2-1; 12 bases match TRBD2. V was pared by 7 bases and J by 0 bases, with 2 bases of the junction left unmatched. CDR3 length equals 15 residues. Germline V CDR1 and CDR2: SGHRS, YFSETQ. The CDR3 loop reads CASQGLAGSYNEQFF. In DNA, the CDR3 is TGCGCCAGCCAGGGACTAGCGGGCTCCTACAATGAGCAGTTCTTC.

CDR3 bases: TGTGCCAGTAGTATAGCTGAGAGCTACGAGCAGTACTTC. This gives the protein CASSIAESYEQYF. The chain has TRBV19 and TRBJ2-7; D uncertain. Germline V CDR1 and CDR2: LNHDA, SQIVND (reference sequence). The CDR3 has 13 amino acids. Trimming cost V 1 base and J 3 bases, with 7 bases left between them.

The chain uses TRBV5-1 and TRBJ1-2, with D maybe TRBD1 (6 bases). This CDR3 has 15 residues. Looked up from germline, CDR1 is SGHRS and CDR2 is YFSETQ. Trimming removed 0 bases at V and 8 bases at J, with 17 bases between. The DNA for the CDR3 is TGCGCCAGCAGCTTGGAGGGGCAGGGGTGGAACGGCTACACCTTC. This translates into CASSLEGQGWNGYTF.

The chain links TRBV4-3 to TRBJ2-1; 13 nucleotides match TRBD2. Trimming removed 5 bases from V and 3 bases from J; junction bases left unmatched: 4. Per the germline V gene, CDR1 is LGHNA and CDR2 is YSLEER. There are 16 residues in the CDR3. In DNA form, the CDR3 reads TGCGCCAGCAGCTCGACTAGCGGGGGGCACTACAATGAGCAGTTCTTC. Its protein product is CASSSTSGGHYNEQFF.

This sequence joins TRBV30 and TRBJ1-4; 8 bases are shared with TRBD1. From germline, CDR1 is GTSNPN and CDR2 SVGIG (reference sequence). The CDR3 totals 15 residues. The V gene end was trimmed by 4 bases and the J gene end by 3 bases; junction bases not matched to a gene: 7. As DNA, the CDR3 is TGTGCCTGGACTCAGGGGGCCCCCGCTAATGAAAAACTGTTTTTT. This gives the protein CAWTQGAPANEKLFF.

This clone appeared once. The J gene is TRBJ1-2, the V gene TRBV30; D remains unclear. Germline-derived CDR1 and CDR2 are GTSNPN and SVGIG (reference sequence). The CDR3 runs 11 residues. V was cut by 4 bases and J by 3 bases, with 6 bases left in between. The CDR3 sequence: CAWNADYGYTF. Written as DNA, the CDR3 is TGTGCCTGGAACGCAGACTATGGCTACACCTTC. Full variable domain (outside the CDR3, taken from reference TRBV30 and TRBJ1-2): SQTIHQWPATLVQPVGSPLSLECTVEGTSNPNLYWYRQAAGRGLQLLFYSVGIGQISSEVPQNLSASRPQDRQFILSSKKLLLSDSGFYLCAWNADYGYTFGSGTRLTVV.

The chain joins TRBV7-8 to TRBJ1-5; D is undetermined. The CDR3 contains 15 residues. Germline-derived CDR1 and CDR2 are SGHVS and FQNEAQ. The germline V and J ends were trimmed by 1 base and 5 bases, with 12 bases remaining between them. The CDR3 DNA sequence: TGTGCCAGCAGCTTAGTGGGCAGACCCGATCAGCCCCAGCATTTT. Protein sequence: CASSLVGRPDQPQHF. The full variable domain, rest sourced from reference TRBV7-8 and TRBJ1-5, is GAGVSQSPRYKVAKRGQDVALRCDPISGHVSLFWYQQALGQGPEFLTYFQNEAQLDKSGLPSDRFFAERPEGSVSTLKIQRTQQEDSAVYLCASSLVGRPDQPQHFGDGTRLSIL.

The J gene is TRBJ1-2, the V gene TRBV11-2; TRBD1 matches at 9 bases. This CDR3 has 15 amino acids. Germline V gene lookup returns CDR1 SGHAT and CDR2 FQNNGV. V dropped 5 bases and J dropped 1; count of bases not matched to a gene: 5. In DNA, the CDR3 is TGTGCCAGCAGCGTCGGACAGGGGCTTAACTATGGCTACACCTTC. It codes for CASSVGQGLNYGYTF.

CDR3 sequence (DNA): TGTGCCAGCAGTTCCCCGGACAGTTTTGGGTTTCGGCCCCAGCATTTT. Amino acid sequence: CASSSPDSFGFRPQHF. The J gene is TRBJ1-5, the V gene TRBV28; maybe TRBD1 (6 bases). V lost 4 bases to trimming and J lost 9 bases, with 22 bases between them. The CDR3 length is 16 residues. Per germline, CDR1 MDHEN and CDR2 SYDVKM.